The 29 T cell receptor beta chains in this list originate from one sample, sequenced in a study of technical replicates of blood from a few donors (dated by TCRdb to about 2017). Libraries were prepared through the immunoSEQ multiplex PCR assay. The immuneACCESS repertoire file appears here via TCRdb, limited to in-frame rearrangements. These files lack a portion of the clones; in checked studies, under half of the deficit traces to unresolved V genes, and the cause of the others is not known. A total of 60,000 to 90,000 clones appear in this sample, 95% to 98% of them only once. In total, the top ten clones hold almost 0.3% of the sample. The source material was T cells isolated from PBMCs. These receptors all stem from a human donor in good health.

The chain is built from TRBV7-2 and TRBJ1-1; no clear D gene. In germline, CDR1 is SGHTA, CDR2 FQGNSA. With 0 bases removed from V and 0 bases from J, the gap between germline ends came to 8 bases. The length of the CDR3 is 15 residues. CDR3 residues: CASSLAGRMNTEAFF. CDR3 DNA: TGTGCCAGCAGCTTAGCGGGGAGAATGAACACTGAAGCTTTCTTT.

V and J are TRBV29-1 and TRBJ2-2, with TRBD1 matching 7 bases. The CDR3 loop spans 12 amino acids. Germline V gene lookup returns CDR1 SQVTM and CDR2 ANQGSEA. The J segment lost 7 bases and the V segment lost 7 bases, leaving 6 bases of the junction unmatched. This CDR3 is CSAPGGDGELFF. The CDR3 DNA reads as TGCAGCGCACCAGGGGGAGACGGGGAGCTGTTTTTT.

The rearrangement links TRBV5-1 to TRBJ2-1; 13 nucleotides match TRBD2. There are 16 residues in the CDR3. Germline V gene data show CDR1 as SGHRS and CDR2 as YFSETQ. The V gene end was trimmed by 3 bases and the J gene end by 5 bases; junction bases not matched to a gene: 5. CDR3 nucleotides: TGCGCCAGCAGCTCCGGGACTAGCGGGGCAAACAATGAGCAGTTCTTC. Amino acids: CASSSGTSGANNEQFF.

This chain connects TRBV6-5 to TRBJ2-3; D unresolved. Germline CDR1 reads MNHEY; CDR2 reads SVGAGI. This CDR3 has 13 amino acids. Trimming cost V 2 bases and J 4 bases, with 7 bases left between them. CDR3 bases: TGTGCCAGCAGTTACCCGAGTTCAGATACGCAGTATTTT. Protein: CASSYPSSDTQYF.

The V gene is TRBV7-2, the J gene TRBJ2-7, with TRBD1 matching over 11 bases. The CDR3 is 15 amino acids. Germline lookup yields CDR1 SGHTA and CDR2 FQGNSA. V dropped 1 base and J dropped 9; count of bases not matched to a gene: 8. DNA of the CDR3: TGTGCCAGCAGCTTAGAGGGACAGGGGGGAATACGGCAGTACTTC. The encoded protein is CASSLEGQGGIRQYF.

The genes are TRBV9 and TRBJ1-2, with D perhaps TRBD1 (6 bases). Per germline, CDR1 SGDLS and CDR2 YYNGEE. Trimming took off 3 bases at V and 6 bases at J, with 9 bases between the two ends. The CDR3 extends over 12 amino acids. The CDR3 DNA sequence: TGTGCCAGCAGCGAGAACAGGGATGGCTACACCTTC. As protein: CASSENRDGYTF. Full variable domain (missing parts from reference TRBV9 and TRBJ1-2): DSGVTQTPKHLITATGQRVTLRCSPRSGDLSVYWYQQSLDQGLQFLIQYYNGEERAKGNILERFSAQQFPDLHSELNLSSLELGDSALYFCASSENRDGYTFGSGTRLTVV.

The J gene is TRBJ2-1, the V gene TRBV6-1; possible D gene TRBD2, 5 bases. The CDR3 runs 13 residues. Germline CDR1 reads MNHNS; CDR2 reads SASEGT. The V and J ends lost 3 bases and 8 bases respectively, with 11 bases between them. In DNA, the CDR3 is TGTGCCAGCAGTGACATTGGACTTGATGAGCAGTTCTTC. This gives the protein CASSDIGLDEQFF.

The chain couples TRBV30 to TRBJ2-5, with D tentatively TRBD2 (5 bases). Matching the DNA end better, TRBJ2-7 makes the J call doubtful. Germline V gene data show CDR1 as GTSNPN and CDR2 as SVGIG (reference sequence). The CDR3 runs to 12 residues. CDR3 protein: CACQRRLYEQYF. CDR3 DNA sequence: TGTGCTTGCCAGCGGAGACTATACGAGCAGTACTTC.

This chain uses TRBV6-1 with TRBJ1-4, with a possible D match to TRBD1 (6 bases). The V end was cut by 6 bases, the J end by 8 bases, with 16 bases between. Germline V gene sequence: CDR1 MNHNS, CDR2 SASEGT. CDR3 length: 14 amino acids. The CDR3 spells CASRESGTIEKLFF. The CDR3 region has the DNA TGTGCCAGCAGAGAAAGCGGGACAATCGAAAAACTGTTTTTT.

The chain carries TRBV19 and TRBJ2-1; 12 bases match TRBD2. The CDR3 is made up of 15 amino acids. Germline assignment: CDR1 LNHDA and CDR2 SQIVND (reference sequence). V was clipped by 3 bases and J by 8 bases; unmatched bases: 5. The CDR3 here is CASSMTSGSGDEQFF. The CDR3 nucleotides read TGTGCCAGTAGTATGACTAGCGGGAGTGGTGATGAGCAGTTCTTC.

The rearrangement uses TRBV5-4 and TRBJ1-1, with D possibly matching TRBD1 (5 bases). CDR1 is SGHNT, CDR2 YYREEE, per germline (reference sequence). The V gene lost 0 bases and the J gene lost 4 bases, with 10 bases spanning the gap. The CDR3 is 14 amino acids. The CDR3 nucleotides are TGTGCCAGCAGCTTGGCCGTCGGGGGCACTGAAGCTTTCTTT. It encodes CASSLAVGGTEAFF. Complete variable domain (other parts from reference TRBV5-4 and TRBJ1-1): ETGVTQSPTHLIKTRGQQVTLRCSSQSGHNTVSWYQQALGQGPQFIFQYYREEENGRGNFPPRFSGLQFPNYSSELNVNALELDDSALYLCASSLAVGGTEAFFGQGTRLTVV.

The CDR3 region is CASSQGASGRADDEQYF. CDR3 DNA sequence: TGTGCCAGCAGCCAAGGGGCTAGCGGGAGGGCCGACGACGAGCAGTACTTC. The chain has TRBV11-2 and TRBJ2-7; 12 positions agree with TRBD2. CDR3 length: 17 amino acids. With V trimmed by 5 bases and J by 5 bases, 13 bases remained unmatched. Germline V gives CDR1 SGHAT, CDR2 FQNNGV.

The chain links TRBV4-1 to TRBJ2-1; D is uncertain. The CDR3 is 11 amino acids. Germline V lookup: CDR1 MGHRA, CDR2 YSYEKL. Trimming took 2 bases from V and 10 from J, leaving 6 bases between them. The CDR3 bases are TGCGCCAGCAGCCAATTACAGGAGCAGTTCTTC. The encoded protein is CASSQLQEQFF.

V usage is TRBV5-1 and J usage is TRBJ2-6, with 7 bases matching TRBD1. Germline CDR1 reads SGHRS; CDR2 reads YFSETQ. CDR3 length: 21 amino acids. The junction had 18 bases not matched to a gene; V was cut back by 1 base and J by 2 bases. In DNA form, the CDR3 reads TGCGCCAGCAGCTTGCCCTCTATGCCCCAAATAACAGGGGCTGGGGCCAACGTCCTGACTTTC. It specifies CASSLPSMPQITGAGANVLTF.

The J gene is TRBJ1-5, the V gene TRBV28; D is uncertain. The CDR3 extends over 14 amino acids. Trimming cost V 2 bases and J 2 bases, with 7 bases left between them. Per germline, CDR1 MDHEN and CDR2 SYDVKM. CDR3 protein: CASSLAGRNQPQHF. The CDR3, as DNA: TGTGCCAGCAGTTTAGCGGGTCGCAATCAGCCCCAGCATTTT.

The chain carries TRBV30 and TRBJ2-7, with TRBD1 matching 9 bases. CDR1 and CDR2 (germline): GTSNPN, SVGIG (reference sequence). The ends lost 4 bases at V and 0 bases at J; junction bases unmatched: 4. This CDR3 contains 14 residues. The CDR3 sequence is CAWNRDRVSYEQYF. The CDR3 DNA reads as TGTGCCTGGAACAGGGACAGGGTCTCCTACGAGCAGTACTTC.

On this clone: Other DNA sequences in this specimen translate into the identical CDR3. The V call is TRBV6-1, the J call TRBJ1-1; weak D call: TRBD1 (5 bases). V was shortened by 5 bases and J by 5 bases, with 15 bases between the two germline ends. Germline loops: CDR1 MNHNS, CDR2 SASEGT. The CDR3 runs 14 residues. The CDR3 here is CASSPLGGETEAFF. The CDR3 coding sequence is TGTGCCAGCAGTCCTCTGGGGGGAGAAACTGAAGCTTTCTTT.

This rearrangement joins TRBV14 to TRBJ2-2; D not certain. Trimming shortened V by 4 bases and J by 4 bases, and 7 bases separated the two germline ends. Germline values: CDR1 SGHDN, CDR2 FVKESK. There are 13 residues in the CDR3. The CDR3 region is CASSLQATGELFF. As DNA, the CDR3 is TGTGCCAGCAGCCTTCAGGCCACCGGGGAGCTGTTTTTT.

This chain joins TRBV12-5 and TRBJ2-5; D might be TRBD2 (6 bases). This CDR3 spans 15 amino acids. The V gene lost 8 bases and the J gene lost 0 bases, with 16 bases spanning the gap. The V gene's germline CDR1 is LGHNT and CDR2 FRNRAP. Written as DNA, the CDR3 is TGTGCTAGTTCGGGGGTAGATATGTACCAAGAGACCCAGTACTTC. Protein: CASSGVDMYQETQYF. Drawing the rest from reference TRBV12-5 and TRBJ2-5, the complete variable domain is DARVTQTPRHKVTEMGQEVTMRCQPILGHNTVFWYRQTMMQGLELLAYFRNRAPLDDSGMPKDRFSAEMPDATLATLKIQPSEPRDSAVYFCASSGVDMYQETQYFGPGTRLLVL.

CDR3 nucleotides: TGCAGCGGAAGGGTTGGGGGCGCCGGGGAGCTGTTTTTT. Translated: CSGRVGGAGELFF. The chain recombines TRBV29-1 with TRBJ2-2, with D possibly being TRBD1 (6 bases). CDR1 is SQVTM, CDR2 ANQGSEA, per germline. Trimming removed 7 bases from V and 6 bases from J, with 15 bases in between. The CDR3 totals 13 residues.

V is TRBV29-1 and J is TRBJ1-4, with D unresolved. The CDR3 sequence is 14 residues long. Trimming took off 4 bases at V and 5 bases at J, with 14 bases between the two ends. The germline gives CDR1 SQVTM, CDR2 ANQGSEA. The CDR3 here is CSVGVAGLNEKLFF. CDR3 DNA sequence: TGCAGCGTTGGGGTAGCTGGGTTGAATGAAAAACTGTTTTTT.

The genes are TRBV7-9 and TRBJ2-1; weak D call: TRBD1 (6 bases). Germline CDR1 SEHNR, CDR2 FQNEAQ (reference sequence). This CDR3 region has 12 residues. Trimming removed 5 bases from V and 10 bases from J, with 12 bases in between. CDR3 residues: CASSILRGEQFF. The CDR3 region has the DNA TGTGCCAGCAGCATACTTAGGGGGGAGCAGTTCTTC.

The genes are TRBV28 and TRBJ2-7, with D perhaps matching TRBD1 (5 bases). Trimming removed 6 bases at V and 1 base at J, with 19 bases between. Germline lookup yields CDR1 MDHEN and CDR2 SYDVKM. The CDR3 length is 16 residues. The CDR3 DNA follows: TGTGCCAGCAGCCCACCCCAAAAGGGGCTTTCCTACGAGCAGTACTTC. Translating it yields CASSPPQKGLSYEQYF. Combining the CDR3 with reference TRBV28 and TRBJ2-7 gives the whole variable domain DVKVTQSSRYLVKRTGEKVFLECVQDMDHENMFWYRQDPGLGLRLIYFSYDVKMKEKGDIPEGYSVSREKKERFSLILESASTNQTSMYLCASSPPQKGLSYEQYFGPGTRLTVT.

The chain employs TRBV6-6 and TRBJ2-7, with TRBD1 as a possible D gene (5 bases). CDR3 length: 13 residues. CDR1 MNHNY and CDR2 SVGAGI come from the germline V gene (reference sequence). The V and J ends lost 3 bases and 4 bases respectively, with 10 bases between them. CDR3 nucleotides: TGTGCCAGCAGTTATTATCAGGGTTACGAGCAGTACTTC. Encoded protein: CASSYYQGYEQYF.

The chain carries TRBV29-1 and TRBJ1-2; a weak D match, TRBD1 (6 bases). CDR3 length equals 14 residues. V shed 2 bases and J shed 2 bases, with 12 bases lying between them. The germline gives CDR1 SQVTM, CDR2 ANQGSEA. The CDR3 sequence: CSVERRGANYGYTF. The CDR3 bases are TGCAGCGTTGAACGCAGGGGAGCCAACTATGGCTACACCTTC.

The gene calls are TRBV7-9 and TRBJ2-5, with a possible D match to TRBD1 (6 bases). Germline-derived CDR1 and CDR2 are SEHNR and FQNEAQ (reference sequence). V was shortened by 0 bases and J by 4 bases, with 6 bases between the two germline ends. CDR3 length equals 13 residues. CDR3 DNA: TGTGCCAGCAGCTTAGCCAGGGGAGAGACCCAGTACTTC. It translates to CASSLARGETQYF.

The chain joins TRBV7-6 to TRBJ2-1, with D hard to call. The CDR3 has 14 amino acids. V was trimmed by 5 bases and J by 5 bases, leaving 13 bases between them. CDR1 SGHVS and CDR2 FNYEAQ come from the germline V gene. CDR3 region: CASSHIRNNNEQFF. The CDR3 DNA follows: TGTGCCAGCAGCCATATTCGAAACAACAATGAGCAGTTCTTC.

This chain connects TRBV29-1 to TRBJ2-7; D possibly corresponds to TRBD1 (6 bases). V dropped 4 bases and J dropped 3 bases, with 10 bases sitting between them. The CDR3 is 12 amino acids. Germline V gives CDR1 SQVTM, CDR2 ANQGSEA. Here the CDR3 reads CSVGQEGYEQYF. CDR3 coding DNA: TGCAGCGTTGGACAGGAAGGCTACGAGCAGTACTTC.

The CDR3 loop is CASSRQGDSNQPQHF. The CDR3 DNA is TGTGCCAGCAGTCGACAGGGGGATAGCAATCAGCCCCAGCATTTT. The chain is built from TRBV2 and TRBJ1-5; 9 nucleotides match TRBD1. CDR1 SNHLY and CDR2 FYNNEI come from the germline V gene. Losses at the gene ends were 5 bases for V and 0 bases for J; bases not matched to a gene: 2. The CDR3 totals 15 residues.